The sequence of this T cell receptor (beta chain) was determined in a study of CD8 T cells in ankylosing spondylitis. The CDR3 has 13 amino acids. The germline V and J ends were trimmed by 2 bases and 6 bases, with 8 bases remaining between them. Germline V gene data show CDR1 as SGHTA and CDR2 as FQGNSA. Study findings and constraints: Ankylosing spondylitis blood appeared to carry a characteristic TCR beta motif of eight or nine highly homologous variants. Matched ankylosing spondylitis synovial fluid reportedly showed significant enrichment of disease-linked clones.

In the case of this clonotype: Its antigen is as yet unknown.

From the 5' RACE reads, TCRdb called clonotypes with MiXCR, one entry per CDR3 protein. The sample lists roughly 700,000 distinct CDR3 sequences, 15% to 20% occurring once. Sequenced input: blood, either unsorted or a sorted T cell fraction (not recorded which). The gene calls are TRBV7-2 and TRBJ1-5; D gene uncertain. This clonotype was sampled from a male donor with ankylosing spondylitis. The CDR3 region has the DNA TGTGCCAGCAGCTTAAAGGGAAGTCAGCCCCAGCATTTT. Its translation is CASSLKGSQPQHF.